The 14 T cell receptor beta chains listed next were all sequenced from one sample in a study of T cell responses to AZD1222 COVID-19 vaccine. Measured with immunoSEQ multiplex PCR; TCRdb has only the in-frame clones, and not every one. The table lists more than 150,000 clones, 88% of them singletons, with approximately 7.2% in the top ten. This specimen was peripheral blood, taken after recovery from COVID-19. The receptor source for this set is an adult who had recovered from COVID-19.

The chain employs TRBV15 and TRBJ1-1, with TRBD1 matching 7 bases. V lost 3 bases to trimming and J lost 7 bases; unmatched junction nucleotides: 8. This CDR3 region has 14 residues. Germline V gene lookup returns CDR1 LNHNV and CDR2 YYDKDF (reference sequence). The CDR3 loop reads CATSSRKTGVEAFF. DNA of the CDR3: TGTGCCACCAGCAGCAGAAAAACAGGGGTTGAAGCTTTCTTT.

Concerning this clone itself: In the same sample, other DNA sequences code for this CDR3. The chain is built from TRBV7-3 and TRBJ1-1, with a weak D call TRBD1 (6 bases). Between the trimmed V and J ends, which lost 6 bases and 8 bases, there was a span of 10 bases. Germline V gene lookup returns CDR1 SGHTA and CDR2 FQGTGA. CDR3 length: 11 amino acids. The CDR3 spells CASSSGTEAFF. Written as DNA, the CDR3 is TGTGCCAGCAGTTCCGGGACAGAAGCTTTCTTT.

This rearrangement joins TRBV7-9 to TRBJ1-1; possible D gene TRBD1, 5 bases. The V gene lost 8 bases and the J gene lost 0 bases, with 22 bases spanning the gap. Germline CDR1 reads SEHNR; CDR2 reads FQNEAQ (reference sequence). The length of the CDR3 is 17 residues. The CDR3: CASASKPKGRMNTEAFF. Written as DNA, the CDR3 is TGTGCCAGCGCATCCAAGCCTAAGGGGAGGATGAACACTGAAGCTTTCTTT.

V usage is TRBV4-3 and J usage is TRBJ1-4, with a weak D call TRBD1 (5 bases). The V end was cut by 0 bases, the J end by 3 bases, with 14 bases between. Germline V CDR1 and CDR2: LGHNA, YSLEER. CDR3 length equals 17 residues. The CDR3 spells CASSQEARGAANEKLFF. The CDR3 DNA reads as TGCGCCAGCAGCCAAGAGGCCCGAGGGGCTGCTAATGAAAAACTGTTTTTT.

This chain joins TRBV1 and TRBJ2-7; the DNA was not used to check the table's D call, TRBD1. TRBV1 is a documented pseudogene. The CDR3 spans 17 residues. The CDR3 is CTSSQEIQAPSSYEQYF. The DNA of the CDR3 is TGCACCAGCAGCCAAGAAATTCAGGCCCCAAGCTCCTACGAGCAGTACTTC.

The chain couples TRBV7-2 to TRBJ1-5; a weak D match, TRBD1 (5 bases). The CDR3 is 17 residues long. Germline V CDR1 and CDR2: SGHTA, FQGNSA. The V gene lost 1 base and the J gene lost 5 bases, with 18 bases spanning the gap. Here the CDR3 DNA reads TGTGCCAGCAGCTTAGATGGTACGGGGGTGGGGGATCAGCCCCAGCATTTT. This encodes CASSLDGTGVGDQPQHF.

This chain joins TRBV2 and TRBJ2-1, with 8 positions matching TRBD2. Germline lookup yields CDR1 SNHLY and CDR2 FYNNEI. The CDR3 extends over 15 amino acids. Trimming cost V 4 bases and J 4 bases; bases outside gene matches: 6. CDR3 protein: CASSVEAGAYNEQFF. The CDR3 coding sequence is TGTGCCAGCAGTGTCGAAGCGGGAGCGTACAATGAGCAGTTCTTC.

The CDR3 nucleotides read TGTGCCAGTGGTCCGGGCCCTTATGGCTACACCTTC. This translates into CASGPGPYGYTF. This sequence joins TRBV19 and TRBJ1-2; D is uncertain. The V end was cut by 8 bases, the J end by 5 bases, with 12 bases between. Germline-derived CDR1 and CDR2 are LNHDA and SQIVND (reference sequence). The CDR3 has 12 residues.

This rearrangement joins TRBV3-1 (or the pseudogene TRBV3-2) to TRBJ2-7; TRBD1 aligns across 12 bases. This CDR3 region has 16 residues. The V gene end was trimmed by 5 bases and the J gene end by 6 bases; junction bases not matched to a gene: 11. Per germline, CDR1 LGHDT and CDR2 YNNKEL (reference sequence). CDR3 sequence: CASSLTSGTGGVEQYF. The CDR3 DNA is TGTGCCAGCAGCTTAACTTCCGGGACAGGGGGCGTCGAGCAGTACTTC.

This chain uses TRBV6-6 with TRBJ1-2; the D gene is possibly TRBD1 (5 bases). V lost 7 bases and J 2 bases, leaving 17 bases between the germline ends. The V gene's germline CDR1 is MNHNY and CDR2 SVGAGI (reference sequence). This CDR3 comprises 15 residues. CDR3 sequence reads: CASTVTPGLNYGYTF. The CDR3 nucleotides are TGTGCCAGCACCGTTACCCCAGGGCTAAACTATGGCTACACCTTC.

V gene TRBV7-8 combines with J gene TRBJ1-5, with D possibly being TRBD1 (5 bases). V shed 7 bases and J shed 4 bases, with 11 bases lying between them. This CDR3 has 13 amino acids. CDR1 and CDR2 (germline): SGHVS, FQNEAQ. Written as DNA, the CDR3 is TGTGCCAGCAACCTTGGGGGAAATCAGCCCCAGCATTTT. Translating it yields CASNLGGNQPQHF.

The genes are TRBV5-1 and TRBJ2-5; 7 nucleotides align to TRBD2. The CDR3 sequence is 14 residues long. V dropped 8 bases and J dropped 4; count of bases not matched to a gene: 11. From germline, CDR1 is SGHRS and CDR2 YFSETQ. CDR3 DNA sequence: TGCGCCAGTCGACGGTCGGGGAGGGCAGAGACCCAGTACTTC. This translates into CASRRSGRAETQYF.

V and J are TRBV6-1 and TRBJ1-3, with D possibly TRBD1 on 6 matching bases. The ends were cut back, 5 bases at V and 4 bases at J, with 15 bases in the middle. CDR1 is MNHNS and CDR2 is SASEGT in the germline V gene. The CDR3 length is 15 residues. CDR3 DNA sequence: TGTGCCAGCAGTTCCAATACAGGGTCCGGAAACACCATATATTTT. Translation gives CASSSNTGSGNTIYF.

The chain links TRBV2 to TRBJ1-1, with unresolved D. The germline gives CDR1 SNHLY, CDR2 FYNNEI. This CDR3 is built from 14 residues. V shed 4 bases and J shed 4 bases, with 13 bases lying between them. DNA of the CDR3: TGTGCCAGCAGTGTGATGGGAAGAGGCACTGAAGCTTTCTTT. Its translation: CASSVMGRGTEAFF.